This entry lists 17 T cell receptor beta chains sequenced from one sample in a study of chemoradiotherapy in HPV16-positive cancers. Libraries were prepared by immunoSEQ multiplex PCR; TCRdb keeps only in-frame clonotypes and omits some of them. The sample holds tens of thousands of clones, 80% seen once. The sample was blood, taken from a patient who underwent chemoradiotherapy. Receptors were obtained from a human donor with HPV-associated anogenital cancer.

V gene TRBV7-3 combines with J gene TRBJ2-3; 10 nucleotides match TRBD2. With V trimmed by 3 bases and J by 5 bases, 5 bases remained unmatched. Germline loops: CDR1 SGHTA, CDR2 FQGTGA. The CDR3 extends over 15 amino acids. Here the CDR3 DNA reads TGTGCCAGCAGCTTCCAGGCTAGCGGGGGAGATACGCAGTATTTT. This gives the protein CASSFQASGGDTQYF.

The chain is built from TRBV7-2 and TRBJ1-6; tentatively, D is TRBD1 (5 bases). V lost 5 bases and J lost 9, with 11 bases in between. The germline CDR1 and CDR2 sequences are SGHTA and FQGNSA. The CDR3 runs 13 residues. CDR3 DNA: TGTGCCAGCAGCCCGGGACTGCCTTCACCCCTCCACTTT. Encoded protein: CASSPGLPSPLHF. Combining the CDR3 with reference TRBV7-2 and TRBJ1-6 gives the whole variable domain GAGVSQSPSNKVTEKGKDVELRCDPISGHTALYWYRQSLGQGLEFLIYFQGNSAPDKSGLPSDRFSAERTGGSVSTLTIQRTQQEDSAVYLCASSPGLPSPLHFGNGTRLTVT.

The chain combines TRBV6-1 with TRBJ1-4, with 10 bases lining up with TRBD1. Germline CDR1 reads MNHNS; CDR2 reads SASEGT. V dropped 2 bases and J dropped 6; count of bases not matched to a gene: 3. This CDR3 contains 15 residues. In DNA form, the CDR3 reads TGTGCCAGCAGTGAATCTGGACAGGGGGATGAAAAACTGTTTTTT. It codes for CASSESGQGDEKLFF.

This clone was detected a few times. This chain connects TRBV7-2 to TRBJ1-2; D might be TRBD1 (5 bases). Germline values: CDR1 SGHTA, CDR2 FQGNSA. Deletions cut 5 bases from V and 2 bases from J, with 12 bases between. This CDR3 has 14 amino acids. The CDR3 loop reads CASSEAGGNYGYTF. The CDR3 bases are TGTGCCAGCAGCGAGGCCGGGGGAAACTATGGCTACACCTTC.

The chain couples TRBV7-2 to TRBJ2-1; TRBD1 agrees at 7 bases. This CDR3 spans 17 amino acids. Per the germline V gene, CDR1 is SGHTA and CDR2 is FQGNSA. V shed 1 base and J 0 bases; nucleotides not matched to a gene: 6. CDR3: CASSLVVAGGSYNEQFF. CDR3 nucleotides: TGTGCCAGCAGCTTAGTAGTGGCAGGGGGCTCCTACAATGAGCAGTTCTTC.

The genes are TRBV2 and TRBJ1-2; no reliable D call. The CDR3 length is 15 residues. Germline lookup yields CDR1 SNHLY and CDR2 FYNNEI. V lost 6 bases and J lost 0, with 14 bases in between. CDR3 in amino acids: CASRTLTATNYGYTF. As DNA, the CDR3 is TGTGCCAGCAGGACATTAACAGCAACTAACTATGGCTACACCTTC.

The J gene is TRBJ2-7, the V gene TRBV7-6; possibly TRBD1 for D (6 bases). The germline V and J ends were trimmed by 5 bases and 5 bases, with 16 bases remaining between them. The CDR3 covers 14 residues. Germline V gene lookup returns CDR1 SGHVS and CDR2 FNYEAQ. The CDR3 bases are TGTGCCAGCAGCCCCCGACAGGTTGGGGACGAGCAGTACTTC. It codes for CASSPRQVGDEQYF.

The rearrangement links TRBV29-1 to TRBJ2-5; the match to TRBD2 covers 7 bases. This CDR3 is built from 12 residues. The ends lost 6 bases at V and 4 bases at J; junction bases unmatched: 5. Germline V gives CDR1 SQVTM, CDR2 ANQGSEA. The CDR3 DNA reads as TGCAGCGTCTCAGCGGGGATAGAGACCCAGTACTTC. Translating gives CSVSAGIETQYF.

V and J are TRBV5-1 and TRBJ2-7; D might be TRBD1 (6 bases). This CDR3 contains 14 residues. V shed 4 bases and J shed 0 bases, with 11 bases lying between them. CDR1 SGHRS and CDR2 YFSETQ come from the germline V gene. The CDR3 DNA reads TGCGCCAGCAGCAGGACAGTTAGCTCCTACGAGCAGTACTTC. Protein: CASSRTVSSYEQYF.

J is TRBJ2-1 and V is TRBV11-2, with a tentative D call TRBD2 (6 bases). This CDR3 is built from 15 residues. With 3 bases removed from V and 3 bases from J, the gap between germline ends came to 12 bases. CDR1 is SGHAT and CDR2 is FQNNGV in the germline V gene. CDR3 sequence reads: CASSFRLASYNEQFF. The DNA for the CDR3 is TGTGCCAGCAGCTTTAGGCTAGCGAGCTACAATGAGCAGTTCTTC.

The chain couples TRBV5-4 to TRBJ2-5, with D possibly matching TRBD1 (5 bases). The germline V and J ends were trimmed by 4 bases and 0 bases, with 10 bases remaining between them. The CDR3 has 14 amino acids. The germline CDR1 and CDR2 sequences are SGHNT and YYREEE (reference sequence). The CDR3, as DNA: TGTGCCAGCAGCCCCCGACAGAACCAAGAGACCCAGTACTTC. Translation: CASSPRQNQETQYF.

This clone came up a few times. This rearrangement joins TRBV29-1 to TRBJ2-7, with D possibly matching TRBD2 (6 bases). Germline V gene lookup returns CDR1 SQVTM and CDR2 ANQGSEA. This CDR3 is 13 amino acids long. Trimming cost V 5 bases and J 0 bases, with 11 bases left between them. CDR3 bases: TGCAGCGTTTCCCGCGGGGACTCCTACGAGCAGTACTTC. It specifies CSVSRGDSYEQYF.

CDR3 in DNA: TGCGCCAGCAGCCAAGCTGAGAGTCAAAATGAAAAACTGTTTTTT. Its translation is CASSQAESQNEKLFF. The chain uses TRBV4-3 and TRBJ1-4; D remains ambiguous. This CDR3 spans 15 amino acids. In germline, CDR1 is LGHNA, CDR2 YSLEER. Trimming cost V 1 base and J 5 bases, with 11 bases left between them.

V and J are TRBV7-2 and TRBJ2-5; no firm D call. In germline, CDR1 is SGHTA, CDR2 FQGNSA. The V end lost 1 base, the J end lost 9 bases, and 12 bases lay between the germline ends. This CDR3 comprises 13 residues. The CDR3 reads CASSLGLKGSQYF. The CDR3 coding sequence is TGTGCCAGCAGCTTAGGTCTAAAAGGCTCCCAGTACTTC.

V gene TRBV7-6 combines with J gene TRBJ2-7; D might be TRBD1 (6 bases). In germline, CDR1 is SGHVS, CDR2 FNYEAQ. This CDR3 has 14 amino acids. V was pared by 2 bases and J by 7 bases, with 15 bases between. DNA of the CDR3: TGTGCCAGCAGCTTATACAGGGAAAGTGGTGAGCAGTACTTC. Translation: CASSLYRESGEQYF. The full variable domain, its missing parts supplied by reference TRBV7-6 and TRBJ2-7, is GAGVSQSPRYKVTKRGQDVALRCDPISGHVSLYWYRQALGQGPEFLTYFNYEAQQDKSGLPNDRFSAERPEGSISTLTIQRTEQRDSAMYRCASSLYRESGEQYFGPGTRLTVT.

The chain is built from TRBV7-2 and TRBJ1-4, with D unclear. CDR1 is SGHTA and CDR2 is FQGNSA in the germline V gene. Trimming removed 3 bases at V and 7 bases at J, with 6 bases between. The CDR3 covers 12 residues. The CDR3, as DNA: TGTGCCAGCAGCTTTTATCCTGAAAAACTGTTTTTT. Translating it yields CASSFYPEKLFF.

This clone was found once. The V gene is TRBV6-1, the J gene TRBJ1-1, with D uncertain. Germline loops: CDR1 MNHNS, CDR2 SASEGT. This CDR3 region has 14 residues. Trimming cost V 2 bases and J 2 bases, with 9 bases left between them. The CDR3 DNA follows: TGTGCCAGCAGTGAACCGGCAGCCAACACTGAAGCTTTCTTT. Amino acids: CASSEPAANTEAFF.